These 7 T cell receptor beta chains originate from one sample sequenced in a study of Tregs in tolerant kidney transplant recipients. Profiling relied on immunoSEQ multiplex PCR, and the TCRdb table lists in-frame clones only, not all of them. This sample's table reports around 48,000 clones. Sequenced material: CD4+ T cells from blood, taken before the transplant. The receptors were sampled from a human donor who received a combined kidney and bone marrow transplant.

For this clone: The read gets to within 3 residues of the CDR3 end, and the germline J gene fills in the rest. The V and J genes are TRBV20-1 and TRBJ2-3, with 7 bases matching TRBD2. This CDR3 is 15 amino acids long. V was pared by 5 bases and J by 2 bases, with 10 bases of the junction left unmatched. Germline V gene sequence: CDR1 DFQATT, CDR2 SNEGSKA (reference sequence). The DNA read from the CDR3 is TGCAGTGCTCCCCACGCTAGCGGCTCCACAGATACG. Translating gives CSAPHASGSTDT. The CDR3, in full, reads CSAPHASGSTDTQYF.

A word on this clone: The CDR3 is cut off 3 residues early in the read; its end comes from the germline J gene. The rearrangement uses TRBV18 and TRBJ2-5; D is unresolved. V was trimmed by 5 bases and J by 4 bases, leaving 8 bases between them. Germline V CDR1 and CDR2: KGHSH, LQKENI. The CDR3 extends over 12 amino acids. CDR3 DNA, as far as it was read: TGTGCCAGCTCAACTGTCGGAGAGACC. It specifies CASSTVGET. The entire CDR3 sequence reads CASSTVGETQYF.

The CDR3 DNA, read in part, is TGTGCCAGCAGCTTAGGCAGGGTTAGGACCGGGGAG. It yields the protein CASSLGRVRTGE. The whole CDR3 sequence is CASSLGRVRTGELFF. This rearrangement joins TRBV11-2 to TRBJ2-2, with D tentatively TRBD1 (5 bases). The read stops 3 residues short of the end of the CDR3; the missing end is completed from the germline J gene. The CDR3 sequence is 15 residues long. The germline CDR1 and CDR2 sequences are SGHAT and FQNNGV. With 1 base removed from V and 5 bases from J, the gap between germline ends came to 11 bases.

Details on this clone: The read gets to within 3 residues of the CDR3 end, and the germline J gene fills in the rest. The J gene is TRBJ1-1, the V gene TRBV19, with TRBD1 identical over 7 bases. This CDR3 region has 17 residues. Per the germline V gene, CDR1 is LNHDA and CDR2 is SQIVND (reference sequence). The V gene end was trimmed by 2 bases and the J gene end by 0 bases; junction bases not matched to a gene: 9. The part of the CDR3 DNA that was read is TGTGCCAGTAGTATACGACCGGGACAGCCTATGAACACTGAA. As protein: CASSIRPGQPMNTE. The CDR3 in its entirety is CASSIRPGQPMNTEAFF.

A word on this clone: The read terminates 3 residues ahead of where the CDR3 ends, so the germline J gene completes it. V usage is TRBV20-1 and J usage is TRBJ2-4; 10 bases are shared with TRBD2. Germline CDR1 DFQATT, CDR2 SNEGSKA (reference sequence). CDR3 length: 15 amino acids. CDR3 DNA (partial): TGCAGTGCTGTCCACTCCCGGACTAGCGGAACGTCT. Protein product: CSAVHSRTSGTS. The full CDR3 protein reads CSAVHSRTSGTSQYF.

To note about this clone: The sequence runs out 3 residues before the end of the CDR3; the remainder is reconstructed from the germline J gene. J is TRBJ2-5 and V is TRBV7-2; D possibly corresponds to TRBD1 (6 bases). This CDR3 has 13 amino acids. Trimming stripped 5 bases from V and 3 bases from J, with 10 bases between. CDR1 is SGHTA, CDR2 FQGNSA, per germline. The covered CDR3 bases are TGTGCCAGCAGCCCCTACAGGGAAGAGACC. Its translation is CASSPYREET. Given in full, the CDR3 is CASSPYREETQYF.

With regard to this clone: The read gets to within 3 residues of the CDR3 end, and the germline J gene fills in the rest. V is TRBV2 and J is TRBJ1-5; D perhaps matches TRBD1 (6 bases). V lost 7 bases and J lost 4, with 11 bases in between. Germline V gene data show CDR1 as SNHLY and CDR2 as FYNNEI. CDR3 length: 13 residues. The CDR3 here is CASKTGPNQPQHF. CDR3 DNA, as far as it was read: TGTGCCAGCAAGACAGGCCCAAATCAGCCC. Full variable domain (remainder filled in from reference TRBV2 and TRBJ1-5): EPEVTQTPSHQVTQMGQEVILRCVPISNHLYFYWYRQILGQKVEFLVSFYNNEISEKSEIFDDQFSVERPDGSNFTLKIRSTKLEDSAMYFCASKTGPNQPQHFGDGTRLSIL.